This is a list of T cell receptor beta chains from one sample in a study of T cells in Graves' hyperthyroidism and ophthalmopathy. TCRdb itself ran the multiplex PCR reads through MiXCR, one entry per CDR3 protein. The table lists about 380,000 distinct CDR3 sequences, roughly 14% of them singletons. Sequencing was done on a sample of blood. The receptor source for this set is a man aged 30-40 years with Graves' hyperthyroidism that later progressed to Graves' ophthalmopathy. CDR3s include the opening cysteine and the closing phenylalanine or tryptophan. D genes are given only for firm matches. For some rows the clone size is stated as once, few or many, or as a class when expanded; others skip it.

TRBJ2-1 | TRBV5-1 | TRBD2 | many | CASSLAGGLNEQFF | TGCGCCAGCAGCCTAGCGGGGGGGCTGAATGAGCAGTTCTTC
TRBJ1-2 | TRBV15 | NA | few | CATSRDKGSGGYTF | TGTGCCACCAGCAGAGATAAAGGGTCGGGGGGCTACACCTTC
TRBJ2-3 | TRBV20-1 | NA | many | CSARSPRRTSTDTQYF | TGCAGTGCTAGAAGCCCCAGGCGAACTAGCACAGATACGCAGTATTTT
TRBJ1-4 | TRBV20-1 | TRBD1 | many | CSASQQGASDEKLFF | TGCAGTGCTAGTCAACAGGGGGCGAGTGATGAAAAACTGTTTTTT
TRBJ2-7 | TRBV12-5 | NA | many | CASGLVVAASSYEQYF | TGTGCTAGTGGTTTGGTAGTGGCAGCGTCCTCCTACGAGCAGTACTTC
TRBJ1-6 | TRBV7-9 | NA | many | CASSRTAIRDSPLHF | TGTGCCAGCAGCCGGACAGCCATCAGGGATTCACCCCTCCACTTT
TRBJ2-7 | TRBV7-9 | NA | many | CASSSSSYEQYF | TGTGCCAGCAGCTCCAGCTCCTACGAGCAGTACTTC
TRBJ1-1 | TRBV6-4 | NA | NA | CASSRYRRHTEAFF | TGTGCCAGCAGTCGCTACAGGAGACACACTGAAGCTTTCTTT
TRBJ1-2 | TRBV10-1 | NA | NA | CASNPALRDRTNYGYTF | TGCGCCAGCAACCCCGCCCTACGAGACAGGACTAACTATGGCTACACCTTC
TRBJ1-1 | TRBV9 | TRBD1 | once | CGSSQGVLNTEAFF | TGTGGCAGCAGCCAGGGGGTTCTGAACACTGAAGCTTTCTTT
TRBJ2-3 | TRBV9 | NA | many | CASGDTQYF | TGTGCCAGCGGAGATACGCAGTATTTT
TRBJ1-2 | TRBV27 | TRBD1 | many | CASSLKAGTGAGYTF | TGTGCCAGCAGTTTAAAAGCGGGGACAGGGGCCGGCTACACCTTC
TRBJ1-5 | TRBV2 | NA | many | CASKREGPQHF | TGTGCCAGCAAGCGGGAAGGGCCCCAGCATTTT
TRBJ2-1 | TRBV14 | NA | few | CASSHTYNEQFF | TGTGCCAGCAGCCATACATACAATGAGCAGTTCTTC
TRBJ1-4 | TRBV7-9 | NA | many | CASSPSLWEATNEKLFF | TGTGCCAGCAGCCCAAGTTTGTGGGAAGCAACTAATGAAAAACTGTTTTTT
TRBJ2-7 | TRBV6-6 | TRBD1 | few | CASSYTPGQGAGEQYF | TGTGCCAGCAGTTACACCCCGGGACAGGGGGCGGGCGAGCAGTACTTC